Listed below are T cell receptor beta chains from one sample, sequenced in a study of T cell repertoires in cytomegalovirus infection. MiXCR was run by TCRdb on the reads, yielding one entry per CDR3 protein. The sample records about 570,000 distinct CDR3 sequences, 40% being singletons. Their specific antigens are unknown. The source material was cultured PBMCs, sampled from culture after CMV antigen stimulation. These receptors were taken from a human donor in good health (CMV status not recorded). Some clones in this sample may be carry-over from other donors' samples. Each CDR3 is given with its conserved first and last residue. The order of the fields is V gene, J gene, clone size, D gene, CDR3 DNA, CDR3 protein. A D gene is named only where the DNA matches it firmly. Clone size is not always given. Where it is, it says once, few, many or a class for expanded clones.

TRBV2	TRBJ2-1	.	.	TGTGCCAGCGGGAGGAGGGTCGTCCCTTACAATGAGCAGTTCTTC	CASGRRVVPYNEQFF
TRBV7-9	TRBJ1-5	few	TRBD1	TGTGCCAGCAGCCTCTCCGGACAGGGGACTCAGCCCCAGCATTTT	CASSLSGQGTQPQHF
TRBV20-1	TRBJ1-5	.	TRBD1	TGCAGTGCTAGCAATTCGAGACAGGGAAGCAATCAGCCCCAGCATTTT	CSASNSRQGSNQPQHF
TRBV10-3	TRBJ2-7	few	.	TGTGCCATCAGTGAAGGGCCCGCGGAGCAGTACTTC	CAISEGPAEQYF
TRBV7-9	TRBJ2-5	.	.	TGTGCCAGCAGCTTCAGTCGCTCCCAAGAGACCCAGTACTTC	CASSFSRSQETQYF
TRBV9	TRBJ2-5	.	TRBD1	TGTGCCAGCAGCGGGCTGACAGGGGAGACCCAGTACTTC	CASSGLTGETQYF
TRBV11-2	TRBJ2-2	few	TRBD2	TGTGCCAGCAGGTCGGGACTAGCGGGAACCGGGGAGCTGTTTTTT	CASRSGLAGTGELFF
TRBV5-1	TRBJ2-1	many	.	TGCGCCAGCAGCTTGGGGAGCGGGCCACTCAATGAGCAGTTCTTC	CASSLGSGPLNEQFF
TRBV27	TRBJ2-5	.	.	TGTGCCAGCAGTCCATTGACAGGAGGAAGGACCCAGTACTTC	CASSPLTGGRTQYF
TRBV4-3	TRBJ2-7	.	.	TGCGCCAGCAGCCAGATCATAACGGATACCGAGCAGTACTTC	CASSQIITDTEQYF
TRBV18	TRBJ2-5	.	.	TGTGCCAGCTCGAAAAGGGGCTTGGAGACCCAGTACTTC	CASSKRGLETQYF
TRBV6-6	TRBJ2-1	few	TRBD2	TGTGCCAGTCGCGGGACTAGCGTTTTCAATGAGCAGTTCTTC	CASRGTSVFNEQFF
TRBV5-3	TRBJ2-5	.	.	TGTGCCAGCGGTGACTTCCAAGAGACCCAGTACTTC	CASGDFQETQYF
TRBV7-2	TRBJ2-1	.	.	TGTGCCAGCAGCGACTCTAGGGTTGAGCAGTTCTTC	CASSDSRVEQFF
TRBV6-2/TRBV6-3	TRBJ2-1	.	TRBD2	TGTGCCAGCATAAGGGGACTAGCGGGGGGACCTTACAATGAGCAGTTCTTC	CASIRGLAGGPYNEQFF
TRBV6-1	TRBJ2-3	few	.	TGTGCCAGCACCTCGGACAGTGCGGATACGCAGTATTTT	CASTSDSADTQYF
TRBV5-8	TRBJ1-6	once	TRBD1	TGTGCCAGCAGCTTGATCCAGGGGGCAGGTTCACCCCTCCACTTT	CASSLIQGAGSPLHF
TRBV7-9	TRBJ2-1	few	.	TGTGCCAGCGTGGGGACAAACAATGAGCAGTTCTTC	CASVGTNNEQFF
TRBV9	TRBJ2-5	.	.	TGTGCCAGCAGCGTAGATAACCATGAGAGTGTGACCCAGTACTTC	CASSVDNHESVTQYF
TRBV4-1	TRBJ2-3	.	.	TGCGCCAGCAGTCGACCAGACCCAGATACGCAGTATTTT	CASSRPDPDTQYF
TRBV6-2/TRBV6-3	TRBJ2-3	.	.	TGTGCCAGCAGCCCCTTGTATCATGGGCGAGATACGCAGTATTTT	CASSPLYHGRDTQYF
TRBV12-3/TRBV12-4	TRBJ2-1	.	TRBD2	TGTGCCAGCAGTCACTCTAGCGGGGACTCCTACAATGAGCAGTTCTTC	CASSHSSGDSYNEQFF
TRBV10-3	TRBJ2-3	.	.	TGTGCCACTGCAGAGACAGATACGCAGTATTTT	CATAETDTQYF
TRBV6-1	TRBJ2-1	.	TRBD2	TGTGCCAGCAGTGAATTGGGACTAGAAAAGCAGTTCTTC	CASSELGLEKQFF
TRBV7-2	TRBJ2-5	.	.	TGTGCCAGCAGCCCCCGACTAGATCAGACCCAGTACTTC	CASSPRLDQTQYF
TRBV2	TRBJ2-5	.	.	TGTGCCACCTCAAGTGGGGGCTCCAGGGAGACCCAGTACTTC	CATSSGGSRETQYF
TRBV7-6	TRBJ1-5	many	.	TGTGCCAGCAGCCCAACTCCGGGGACGCTCCAGCATTTT	CASSPTPGTLQHF
TRBV7-2	TRBJ2-3	few	.	TGTGCCAGCAGCTTTTTTCCAACAGATACGCAGTATTTT	CASSFFPTDTQYF
TRBV18	TRBJ2-5	.	.	TGTGCCAGCTCACCAGCTCCTGAGGAGACCCAGTACTTC	CASSPAPEETQYF
TRBV20-1	TRBJ1-5	.	.	TGCAGTGCTAGAGATGTAGCGGGGTGGGCTCAGCCCCAGCATTTT	CSARDVAGWAQPQHF
TRBV20-1	TRBJ2-5	.	TRBD2	TGCAGTGCTAGAATCGTGGCTAGCGGCCACCAACGAGAGACCCAGTACTTC	CSARIVASGHQRETQYF
TRBV6-6	TRBJ2-1	.	TRBD2	TGTGCCAGCAGTTACTCGGTCACTAGCGGGGGGTACAATGAGCAGTTCTTC	CASSYSVTSGGYNEQFF
TRBV7-8	TRBJ1-6	many	.	TGTGCCAGCAGCTTAGGCTCCTATAACGCATATAATTCACCCCTCCACTTT	CASSLGSYNAYNSPLHF
TRBV7-2	TRBJ1-3	many	.	TGTGCCAGCAGCTTAGTTTCCGGAAACACCATATATTTT	CASSLVSGNTIYF
TRBV12-5	TRBJ2-1	.	TRBD1	TGTGCTAGTGGTTTGGTACATTTTCAGGGGGTGGATTACAATGAGCAGTTCTTC	CASGLVHFQGVDYNEQFF
TRBV5-1	TRBJ2-7	.	TRBD2	TGCGCCAGCAGCCCACGACTAGCGGGAAACGAGCAGTACTTC	CASSPRLAGNEQYF
TRBV28	TRBJ1-2	.	.	TGTGCCAGCAGTTCCGTCAATAACTATGGCTACACCTTC	CASSSVNNYGYTF
TRBV27	TRBJ2-1	.	TRBD1	TGTGCCAGCAGTACAGGGGGCGATGAGCAGTTCTTC	CASSTGGDEQFF
TRBV12-3/TRBV12-4	TRBJ2-2	.	TRBD2	TGTGCCAGCAGCCGGACTAGCGGGAGTAGGGGGGAGCTGTTTTTT	CASSRTSGSRGELFF
TRBV12-3/TRBV12-4	TRBJ1-4	few	.	TGTGCCAGCAGCGTCACAGTAGAAAAACTGTTTTTT	CASSVTVEKLFF
TRBV6-2/TRBV6-3	TRBJ1-1	.	.	TGTGCCAGCAGCCCCAGGACCGGTCGCTCTAAATGGGCTGAAGCTTTCTTT	CASSPRTGRSKWAEAFF